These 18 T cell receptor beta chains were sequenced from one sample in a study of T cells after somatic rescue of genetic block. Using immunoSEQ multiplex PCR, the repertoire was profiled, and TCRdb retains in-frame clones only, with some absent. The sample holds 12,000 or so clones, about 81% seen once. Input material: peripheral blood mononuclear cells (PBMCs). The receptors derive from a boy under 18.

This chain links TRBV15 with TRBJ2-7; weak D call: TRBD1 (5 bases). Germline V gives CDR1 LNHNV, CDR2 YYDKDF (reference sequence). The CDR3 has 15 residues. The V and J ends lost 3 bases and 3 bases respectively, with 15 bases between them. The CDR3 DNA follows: TGTGCCACCAGCAGGGACACGGGTGGTTTCTACGAGCAGTACTTC. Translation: CATSRDTGGFYEQYF. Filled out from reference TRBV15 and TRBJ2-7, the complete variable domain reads DAMVIQNPRYQVTQFGKPVTLSCSQTLNHNVMYWYQQKSSQAPKLLFHYYDKDFNNEADTPDNFQSRRPNTSFCFLDIRSPGLGDTAMYLCATSRDTGGFYEQYFGPGTRLTVT.

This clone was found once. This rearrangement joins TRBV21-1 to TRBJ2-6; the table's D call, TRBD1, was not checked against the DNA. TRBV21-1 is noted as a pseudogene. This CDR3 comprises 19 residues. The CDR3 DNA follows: TGTGCCAGCAGCAAAGCCTACGAGTACCAGGGCGCTGGGGCCAACGTCCTGACTTTC. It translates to CASSKAYEYQGAGANVLTF.

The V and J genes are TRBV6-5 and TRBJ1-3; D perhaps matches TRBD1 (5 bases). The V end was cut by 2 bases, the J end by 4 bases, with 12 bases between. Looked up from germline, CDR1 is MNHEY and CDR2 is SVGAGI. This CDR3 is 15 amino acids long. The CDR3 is CASSYKAGPGNTIYF. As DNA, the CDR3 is TGTGCCAGCAGTTACAAGGCGGGACCGGGAAACACCATATATTTT.

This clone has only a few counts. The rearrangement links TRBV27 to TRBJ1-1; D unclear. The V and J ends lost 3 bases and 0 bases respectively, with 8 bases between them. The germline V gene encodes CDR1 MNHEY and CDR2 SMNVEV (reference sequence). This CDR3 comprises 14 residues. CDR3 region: CASSFGSLNTEAFF. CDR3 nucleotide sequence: TGTGCCAGCAGTTTCGGGTCTTTGAACACTGAAGCTTTCTTT.

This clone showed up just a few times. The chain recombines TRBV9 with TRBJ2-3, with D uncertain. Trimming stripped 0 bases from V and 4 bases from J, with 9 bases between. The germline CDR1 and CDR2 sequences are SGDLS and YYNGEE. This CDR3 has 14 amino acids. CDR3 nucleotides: TGTGCCAGCAGCGTAGCAGCGAGTGCAGATACGCAGTATTTT. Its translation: CASSVAASADTQYF.

CDR3 sequence: CASRKGGLNTEAFF. CDR3 bases: TGTGCCAGCAGGAAGGGGGGGCTCAACACTGAAGCTTTCTTT. The rearrangement uses TRBV6-5 and TRBJ1-1, with D maybe TRBD1 (6 bases). CDR3 length: 14 amino acids. Trimming removed 6 bases from V and 2 bases from J, with 13 bases in between. Per the germline V gene, CDR1 is MNHEY and CDR2 is SVGAGI.

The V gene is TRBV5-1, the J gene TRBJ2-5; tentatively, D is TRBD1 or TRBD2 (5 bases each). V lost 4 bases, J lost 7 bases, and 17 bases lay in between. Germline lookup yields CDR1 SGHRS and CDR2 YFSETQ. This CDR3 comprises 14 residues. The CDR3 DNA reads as TGCGCCAGCAGCCCGGGACCCCGTGAGGGGACCCAGTACTTC. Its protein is CASSPGPREGTQYF.

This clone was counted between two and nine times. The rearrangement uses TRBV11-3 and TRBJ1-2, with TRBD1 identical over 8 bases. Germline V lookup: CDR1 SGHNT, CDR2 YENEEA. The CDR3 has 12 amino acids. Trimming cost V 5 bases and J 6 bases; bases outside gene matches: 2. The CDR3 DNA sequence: TGTGCCAGCAGCGGACAGGGAGATGGCTACACCTTC. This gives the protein CASSGQGDGYTF.

The CDR3 sequence is CASSSGLADLNEQFF. The CDR3 region has the DNA TGTGCCAGCAGCTCAGGACTAGCGGATCTCAATGAGCAGTTCTTC. The gene calls are TRBV7-9 and TRBJ2-1; 10 bases agree with TRBD2. The V segment lost 4 bases and the J segment 6 bases; nucleotides outside the gene matches: 6. This CDR3 spans 15 amino acids. Per the germline V gene, CDR1 is SEHNR and CDR2 is FQNEAQ (reference sequence).

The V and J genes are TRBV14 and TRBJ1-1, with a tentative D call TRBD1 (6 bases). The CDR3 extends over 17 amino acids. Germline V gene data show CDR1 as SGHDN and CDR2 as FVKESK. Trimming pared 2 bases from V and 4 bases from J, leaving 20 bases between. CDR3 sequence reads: CASSQSRTVSSGTEAFF. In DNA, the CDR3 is TGTGCCAGCAGCCAAAGTAGGACAGTCTCATCTGGCACTGAAGCTTTCTTT.

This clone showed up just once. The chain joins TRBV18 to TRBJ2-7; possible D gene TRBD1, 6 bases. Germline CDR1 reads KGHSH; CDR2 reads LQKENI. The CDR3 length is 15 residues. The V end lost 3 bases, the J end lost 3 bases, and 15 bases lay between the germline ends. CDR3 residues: CASSPIQGQDYEQYF. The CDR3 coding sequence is TGTGCCAGCTCACCTATCCAGGGGCAGGACTACGAGCAGTACTTC.

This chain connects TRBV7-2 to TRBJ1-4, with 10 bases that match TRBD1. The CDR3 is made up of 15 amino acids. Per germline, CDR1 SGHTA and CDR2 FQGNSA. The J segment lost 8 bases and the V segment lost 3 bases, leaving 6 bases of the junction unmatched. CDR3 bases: TGTGCCAGCAGCTTTCCGACAGGGGGCGGCGAAAAACTGTTTTTT. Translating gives CASSFPTGGGEKLFF.

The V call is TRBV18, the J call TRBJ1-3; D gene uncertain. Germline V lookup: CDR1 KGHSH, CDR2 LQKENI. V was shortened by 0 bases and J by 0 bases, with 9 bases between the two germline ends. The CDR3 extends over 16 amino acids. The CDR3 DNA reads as TGTGCCAGCTCACCACCATTTTTAGGCTCTGGAAACACCATATATTTT. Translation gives CASSPPFLGSGNTIYF.

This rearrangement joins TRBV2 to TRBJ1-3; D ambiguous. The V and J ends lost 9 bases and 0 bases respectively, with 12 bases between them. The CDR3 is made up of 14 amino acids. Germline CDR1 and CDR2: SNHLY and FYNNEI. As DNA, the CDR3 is TGTGCCAGACGGACCATAGGCTCTGGAAACACCATATATTTT. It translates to CARRTIGSGNTIYF.

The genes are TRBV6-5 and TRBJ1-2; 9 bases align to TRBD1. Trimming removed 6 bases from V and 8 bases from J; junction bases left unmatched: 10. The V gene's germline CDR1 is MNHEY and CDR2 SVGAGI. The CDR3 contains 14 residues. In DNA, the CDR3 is TGTGCCAGCAGGCTACAGGGGGCGTCCGGGGGCTACACCTTC. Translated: CASRLQGASGGYTF.

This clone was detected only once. CDR3 bases: TGTGCCAGCACCAAACTAGCGGGGTACAATGAGCAGTTCTTC. It translates to CASTKLAGYNEQFF. The V and J genes are TRBV2 and TRBJ2-1; 10 bases line up with TRBD2. The junction had 4 bases not matched to a gene; V was cut back by 7 bases and J by 4 bases. Germline CDR1 reads SNHLY; CDR2 reads FYNNEI. There are 14 residues in the CDR3.

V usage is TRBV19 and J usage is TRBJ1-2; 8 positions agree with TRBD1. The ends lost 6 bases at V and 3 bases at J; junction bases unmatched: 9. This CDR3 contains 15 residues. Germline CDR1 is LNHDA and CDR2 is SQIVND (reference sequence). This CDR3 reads CASSISGQGYYGYTF. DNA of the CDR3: TGTGCCAGTAGCATAAGTGGACAGGGCTACTATGGCTACACCTTC.

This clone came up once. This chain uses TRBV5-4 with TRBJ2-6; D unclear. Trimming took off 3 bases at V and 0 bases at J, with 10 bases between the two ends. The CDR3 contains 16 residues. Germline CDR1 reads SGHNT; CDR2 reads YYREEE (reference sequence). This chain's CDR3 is CASSYFPPSGANVLTF. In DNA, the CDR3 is TGTGCCAGCAGCTATTTCCCCCCCTCTGGGGCCAACGTCCTGACTTTC.